This TCR beta chain was observed in a study of T cell changes during pregnancy in multiple sclerosis. Here immunoSEQ multiplex PCR was the method, and the copy in TCRdb shows in-frame clones only, minus some. The profile shows roughly 56,000 clones, about 89% of them singletons. V lost 8 bases and J lost 2; bases outside the gene matches: 7. Germline V gene lookup returns CDR1 SGHTA and CDR2 FQGTGA. The CDR3 has 14 residues. This receptor was obtained from a female donor in good health, enrolled as a control in a pregnancy study. The source material was CD4+ T cells from peripheral blood mononuclear cells, sampled after pregnancy. J is TRBJ1-1 and V is TRBV7-3, with 8 nucleotides matching TRBD1. The CDR3 sequence: CASGAGGLNTEAFF. For the CDR3, the DNA is TGTGCCAGCGGGGCAGGGGGCCTTAACACTGAAGCTTTCTTT.